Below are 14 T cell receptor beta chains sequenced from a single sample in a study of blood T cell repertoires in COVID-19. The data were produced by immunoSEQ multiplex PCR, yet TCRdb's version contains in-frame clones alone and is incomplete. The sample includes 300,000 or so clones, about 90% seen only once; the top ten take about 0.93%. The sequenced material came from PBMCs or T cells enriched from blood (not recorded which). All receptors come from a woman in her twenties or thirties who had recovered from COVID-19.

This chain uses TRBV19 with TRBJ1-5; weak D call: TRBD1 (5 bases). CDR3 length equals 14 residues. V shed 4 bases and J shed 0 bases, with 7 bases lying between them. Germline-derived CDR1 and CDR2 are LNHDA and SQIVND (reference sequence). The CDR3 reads CASSKGFSNQPQHF. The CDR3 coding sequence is TGTGCCAGTAGTAAGGGGTTTAGCAATCAGCCCCAGCATTTT.

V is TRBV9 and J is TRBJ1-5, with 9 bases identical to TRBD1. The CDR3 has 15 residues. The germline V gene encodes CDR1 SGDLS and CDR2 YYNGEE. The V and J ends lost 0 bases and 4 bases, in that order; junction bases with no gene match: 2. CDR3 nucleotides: TGTGCCAGCAGCGTAGGGGGGACAGGGAATCAGCCCCAGCATTTT. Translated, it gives CASSVGGTGNQPQHF.

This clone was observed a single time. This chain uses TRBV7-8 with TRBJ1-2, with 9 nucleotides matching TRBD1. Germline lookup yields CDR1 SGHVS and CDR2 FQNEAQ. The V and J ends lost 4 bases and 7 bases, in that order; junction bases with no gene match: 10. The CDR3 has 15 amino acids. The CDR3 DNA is TGTGCCAGCAGCTCTCGGACAGGGGCGGTCATTGGCTACACCTTC. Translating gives CASSSRTGAVIGYTF.

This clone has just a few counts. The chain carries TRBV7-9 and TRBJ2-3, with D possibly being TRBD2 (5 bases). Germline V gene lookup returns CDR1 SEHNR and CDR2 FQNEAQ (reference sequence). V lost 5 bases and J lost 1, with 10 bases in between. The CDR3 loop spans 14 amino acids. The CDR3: CASSPHGGTDTQYF. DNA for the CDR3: TGTGCCAGCAGCCCCCACGGGGGCACAGATACGCAGTATTTT.

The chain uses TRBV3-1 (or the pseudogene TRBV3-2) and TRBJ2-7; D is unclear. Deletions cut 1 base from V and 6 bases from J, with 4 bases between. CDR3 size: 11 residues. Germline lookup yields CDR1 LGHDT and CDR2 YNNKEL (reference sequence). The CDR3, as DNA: TGTGCCAGCAGCCAAGCAGGCGAGCAGTACTTC. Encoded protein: CASSQAGEQYF.

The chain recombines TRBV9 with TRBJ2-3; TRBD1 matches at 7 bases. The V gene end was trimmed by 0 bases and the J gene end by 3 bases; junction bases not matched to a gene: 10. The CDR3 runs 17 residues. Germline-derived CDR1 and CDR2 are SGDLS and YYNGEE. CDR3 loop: CASSVAGQGVGTDTQYF. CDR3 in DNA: TGTGCCAGCAGCGTAGCTGGCCAGGGGGTGGGTACAGATACGCAGTATTTT. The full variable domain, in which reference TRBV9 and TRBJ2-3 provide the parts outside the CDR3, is DSGVTQTPKHLITATGQRVTLRCSPRSGDLSVYWYQQSLDQGLQFLIQYYNGEERAKGNILERFSAQQFPDLHSELNLSSLELGDSALYFCASSVAGQGVGTDTQYFGPGTRLTVL.

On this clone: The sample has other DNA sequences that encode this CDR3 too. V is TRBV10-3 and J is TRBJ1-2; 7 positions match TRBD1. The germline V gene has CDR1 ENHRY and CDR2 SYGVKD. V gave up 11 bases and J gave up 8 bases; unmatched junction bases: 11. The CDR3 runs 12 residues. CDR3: CASNKQGQGYTF. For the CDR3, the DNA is TGTGCCTCCAATAAACAGGGGCAAGGCTACACCTTC.

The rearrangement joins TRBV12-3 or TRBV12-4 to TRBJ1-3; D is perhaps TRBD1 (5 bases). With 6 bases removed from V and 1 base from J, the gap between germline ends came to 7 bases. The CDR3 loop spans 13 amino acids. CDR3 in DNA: TGTGCCAGCAGCGACAGTTCTGGAAACACCATATATTTT. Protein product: CASSDSSGNTIYF.

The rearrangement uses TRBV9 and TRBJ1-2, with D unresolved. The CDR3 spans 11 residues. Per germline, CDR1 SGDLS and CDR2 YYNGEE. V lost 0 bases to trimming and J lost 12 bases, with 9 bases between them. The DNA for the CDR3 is TGTGCCAGCAGCGTAGTGCCCGAGCACACCTTC. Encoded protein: CASSVVPEHTF.

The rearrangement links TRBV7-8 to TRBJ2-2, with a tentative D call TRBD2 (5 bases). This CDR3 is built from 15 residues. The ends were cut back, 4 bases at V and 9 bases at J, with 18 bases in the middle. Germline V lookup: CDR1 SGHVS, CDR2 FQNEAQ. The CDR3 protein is CASSSRTVLPRELFF. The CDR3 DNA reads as TGTGCCAGCAGCTCCCGGACTGTTCTACCCAGGGAGCTGTTTTTT.

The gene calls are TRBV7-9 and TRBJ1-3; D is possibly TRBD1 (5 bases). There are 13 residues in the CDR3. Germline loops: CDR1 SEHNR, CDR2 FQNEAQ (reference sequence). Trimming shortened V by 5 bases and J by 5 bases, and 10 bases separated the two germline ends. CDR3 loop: CASSPGGRNTIYF. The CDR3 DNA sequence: TGTGCCAGCAGCCCCGGGGGGAGAAACACCATATATTTT.

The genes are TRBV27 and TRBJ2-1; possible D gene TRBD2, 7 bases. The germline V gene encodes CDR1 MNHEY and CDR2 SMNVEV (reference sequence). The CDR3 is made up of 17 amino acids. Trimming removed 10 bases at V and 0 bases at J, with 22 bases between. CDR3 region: CATTVGGGASSYNEQFF. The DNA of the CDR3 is TGTGCCACGACCGTTGGTGGGGGGGCCAGCTCCTACAATGAGCAGTTCTTC.

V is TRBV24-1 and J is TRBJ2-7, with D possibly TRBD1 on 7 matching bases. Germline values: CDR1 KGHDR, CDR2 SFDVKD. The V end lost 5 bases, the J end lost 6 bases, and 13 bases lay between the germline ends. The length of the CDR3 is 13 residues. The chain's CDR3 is CATSGPQGGEQYF. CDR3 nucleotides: TGTGCCACCAGTGGACCGCAGGGGGGCGAGCAGTACTTC.

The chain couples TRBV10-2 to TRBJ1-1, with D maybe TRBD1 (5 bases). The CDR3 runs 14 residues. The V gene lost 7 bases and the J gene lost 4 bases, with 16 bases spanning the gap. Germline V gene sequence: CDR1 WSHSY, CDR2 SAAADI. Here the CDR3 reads CASIKDGGGTEAFF. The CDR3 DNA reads TGCGCCAGCATTAAGGACGGGGGTGGCACTGAAGCTTTCTTT.